In this sample, the clone carrying this T cell receptor beta chain turned up a few times. Its antigen is currently unknown. Regions amplified from RNA transcripts were the TCR beta CDR3 regions. With the HTBI primer set, the TCR CDR3 went through a first round of RT-PCR. TCRdb used MiXCR to reprocess the multiplex PCR reads, holding one entry per CDR3 protein. The sample consists of some 50,000 distinct CDR3 sequences, roughly half of them appearing once. The sample comes from a study of T cells in Graves' hyperthyroidism and ophthalmopathy. Study details: Prior to any treatment, at the point of initial diagnosis, peripheral blood was collected.

The CDR3 extends over 14 amino acids. Trimming at V came to 4 bases and at J to 5 bases, leaving 5 bases not matched to a gene. The V gene's germline CDR1 is SGDLS and CDR2 YYNGEE. Study-wide findings and caveats: Ophthalmopathy could be told apart from stable hyperthyroidism with a 13 V-J model. Also found in blood were most expanded thyroid clonotypes above 0.001.

The sequence derives from a woman in her fifties or sixties with Graves' ophthalmopathy. Input material: blood. The V and J genes are TRBV9 and TRBJ2-5; 10 bases agree with TRBD1. This CDR3 is CASSLGQGGETQYF. The CDR3 DNA reads as TGTGCCAGCAGCCTCGGACAGGGGGGGGAGACCCAGTACTTC. The full variable domain, its missing parts supplied by reference TRBV9 and TRBJ2-5, is DSGVTQTPKHLITATGQRVTLRCSPRSGDLSVYWYQQSLDQGLQFLIQYYNGEERAKGNILERFSAQQFPDLHSELNLSSLELGDSALYFCASSLGQGGETQYFGPGTRLLVL.